The present TCR beta chain was sequenced within a study of T cell changes during pregnancy in multiple sclerosis. Repertoires were generated with immunoSEQ multiplex PCR, while TCRdb's copy carries only in-frame clones and drops some. Of tens of thousands of clones listed, 87% are singletons. This CDR3 contains 14 residues. Germline V lookup: CDR1 MNHEY, CDR2 SMNVEV (reference sequence). Unmatched junction bases numbered 6, after V lost 5 bases and J lost 5 bases. The receptor's source is a female donor with multiple sclerosis, enrolled in a pregnancy study. This chain joins TRBV27 and TRBJ1-5, with 7 nucleotides matching TRBD1. The input for sequencing was CD8+ T cells from peripheral blood mononuclear cells, taken in the first trimester of pregnancy. This CDR3 reads CASSDRDSDQPQHF. The DNA of the CDR3 is TGTGCCAGCAGTGACCGGGACAGTGATCAGCCCCAGCATTTT.